A single sample is the source of the 9 T cell receptor beta chains below, sequenced in a study of regulatory T cells in long-lasting Graves disease. Arm-PCR of CDR3 regions and iRepertoire HTBI primers were used to build TCR beta libraries. TCRdb re-called the multiplex PCR reads with MiXCR, one entry per CDR3 protein. The sample gives 300,000 to 400,000 distinct CDR3 sequences, 15% to 19% of which show up once; about 20% is in the top ten. As for time point: newly diagnosed GD, antithyroid drugs for less than 3 months. PBMC-extracted RNA yielded the TCR library. The source was peripheral blood mononuclear cells (PBMCs), collected at new diagnosis, from a patient treated with antithyroid drugs. The receptor set was obtained from a female donor with Graves disease.

At least ten counts were recorded for this clonotype. The chain carries TRBV2 and TRBJ1-1, with TRBD1 matching 8 bases. V shed 8 bases, J shed 4 bases, and the junction held 6 bases outside the gene matches. Germline CDR1 reads SNHLY; CDR2 reads FYNNEI. The CDR3 extends over 13 amino acids. The CDR3 here is CASQIQGATEAFF. In DNA form, the CDR3 reads TGTGCCAGCCAAATTCAGGGGGCCACTGAAGCTTTCTTT. The full variable domain, rest sourced from reference TRBV2 and TRBJ1-1, is EPEVTQTPSHQVTQMGQEVILRCVPISNHLYFYWYRQILGQKVEFLVSFYNNEISEKSEIFDDQFSVERPDGSNFTLKIRSTKLEDSAMYFCASQIQGATEAFFGQGTRLTVV.

The gene calls are TRBV9 and TRBJ2-7; D is perhaps TRBD1 (6 bases). The V and J ends lost 2 bases and 3 bases respectively, with 12 bases between them. This CDR3 contains 14 residues. Germline assignment: CDR1 SGDLS and CDR2 YYNGEE. DNA of the CDR3: TGTGCCAGCAGCGTTTTATCGACAGGCTACGAGCAGTACTTC. It is translated as CASSVLSTGYEQYF. Full variable domain (outside the CDR3, taken from reference TRBV9 and TRBJ2-7): DSGVTQTPKHLITATGQRVTLRCSPRSGDLSVYWYQQSLDQGLQFLIQYYNGEERAKGNILERFSAQQFPDLHSELNLSSLELGDSALYFCASSVLSTGYEQYFGPGTRLTVT.

Ten or more counts support this clonotype. V usage is TRBV28 and J usage is TRBJ1-2; D is unclear. The CDR3 length is 13 residues. Looked up from germline, CDR1 is MDHEN and CDR2 is SYDVKM. Trimming shortened V by 4 bases and J by 12 bases, and 18 bases separated the two germline ends. The CDR3 here is CASSWTSLMGNTF. As DNA, the CDR3 is TGTGCCAGCAGTTGGACGTCCCTTATGGGGAACACCTTC.

This clonotype was seen ten or more times. The chain joins TRBV7-6 to TRBJ1-5, with TRBD1 matching over 8 bases. This CDR3 has 13 amino acids. The V segment lost 6 bases and the J segment 4 bases; nucleotides outside the gene matches: 2. CDR1 is SGHVS and CDR2 is FNYEAQ in the germline V gene. DNA of the CDR3: TGTGCCAGCAGTAGACAGGGGAATCAGCCCCAGCATTTT. It is translated as CASSRQGNQPQHF.

The rearrangement joins TRBV6-1 to TRBJ2-3; 8 nucleotides align to TRBD2. The J call is uncertain, as TRBJ2-5 better fits the DNA end. This CDR3 has 14 residues. Germline loops: CDR1 MNHNS, CDR2 SASEGT. CDR3 sequence: CASSTGLGRETQYF. Written as DNA, the CDR3 is TGTGCCAGCAGTACGGGACTAGGCCGAGAGACCCAGTACTTC.

The chain uses TRBV5-1 and TRBJ1-1; unclear D gene. This CDR3 has 13 amino acids. Germline assignment: CDR1 SGHRS and CDR2 YFSETQ. The V end was cut by 0 bases, the J end by 4 bases, with 7 bases between. The DNA of the CDR3 is TGCGCCAGCAGCTTGGAGGAGGGCACTGAAGCTTTCTTT. Its protein product is CASSLEEGTEAFF.

Here the CDR3 DNA reads TGTGCCAGCAGCGACCGGGGGGGCTATGGCTACACCTTC. It specifies CASSDRGGYGYTF. V usage is TRBV7-9 and J usage is TRBJ1-2; possibly TRBD1 for D (5 bases). Trimming removed 5 bases from V and 4 bases from J, with 11 bases in between. This CDR3 has 13 amino acids. The germline gives CDR1 SEHNR, CDR2 FQNEAQ (reference sequence). The full variable domain, in which reference TRBV7-9 and TRBJ1-2 provide the parts outside the CDR3, is DTGVSQNPRHKITKRGQNVTFRCDPISEHNRLYWYRQTLGQGPEFLTYFQNEAQLEKSRLLSDRFSAERPKGSFSTLEIQRTEQGDSAMYLCASSDRGGYGYTFGSGTRLTVV.

This chain links TRBV7-9 with TRBJ2-1; the D gene is possibly TRBD2 (5 bases). The V gene's germline CDR1 is SEHNR and CDR2 FQNEAQ (reference sequence). The CDR3 is 12 residues long. Between the trimmed V and J ends, which lost 5 bases and 8 bases, there was a span of 10 bases. The CDR3 DNA reads TGTGCCAGCAGCCACCAGAGGGATGAGCAGTTCTTC. Residues: CASSHQRDEQFF.

V gene TRBV18 combines with J gene TRBJ2-7; 12 bases match TRBD2. The J segment lost 3 bases and the V segment lost 3 bases, leaving 6 bases of the junction unmatched. Germline loops: CDR1 KGHSH, CDR2 LQKENI. The CDR3 runs 16 residues. CDR3 amino acids: CASSPTGTSGRYEQYF. The CDR3 coding sequence is TGTGCCAGCTCACCGACGGGGACTAGCGGGCGCTACGAGCAGTACTTC.